This T cell receptor beta chain is drawn from a study of cytomegalovirus exposure and HLA in healthy donors. The germline V and J ends were trimmed by 6 bases and 4 bases, with 10 bases remaining between them. CDR1 is KGHSH and CDR2 is LQKENI in the germline V gene. CDR3 length: 13 amino acids. PCR amplification relied on 60 Vbeta primers (plus 13 Jbeta primers). Using immunoSEQ multiplex PCR, the repertoire was profiled, and TCRdb retains in-frame clones only, with some absent. The top ten clones hold 2% to 2.5% of a sample with 100,000 to 120,000 clones, 70% to 80% of them seen once. This receptor was obtained from a man in his thirties or forties in good health and CMV-seronegative. The sequenced material came from PBMCs. The V and J genes are TRBV18 and TRBJ2-1; possible D gene TRBD2, 5 bases. CDR3 in amino acids: CASSWTDYNEQFF. CDR3 sequence (DNA): TGTGCCAGCTCGTGGACTGATTACAATGAGCAGTTCTTC.